The rows below give T cell receptor beta chains drawn from one sample of a study of T cell changes during pregnancy in multiple sclerosis. Libraries were prepared by immunoSEQ multiplex PCR; TCRdb keeps only in-frame clonotypes and omits some of them. The data hold about 84,000 clones, with approximately 93% observed a single time. Material: peripheral blood, obtained in the second trimester of pregnancy. The source of these receptors is a female donor in good health, enrolled as a control in a pregnancy study. The CDR3 runs from the conserved cysteine through the conserved F or W. The D gene is left open where the match is weak. Where a row states a size, it is once, few, many or the class of an expanded clone; other rows omit it.

abundance	v_gene	j_gene	d_gene	CDR3nt	CDR3aa
.	TRBV6-5	TRBJ2-3	.	TGTGCCAGCAGTCGATGGACAGGCACAGATACGCAGTATTTT	CASSRWTGTDTQYF
.	TRBV19	TRBJ2-5	.	TGTGCCAGTAGTGCCACAGCACAGGGCTGGTTAGGAGAGACCCAGTACTTC	CASSATAQGWLGETQYF
.	TRBV30	TRBJ2-7	.	TGTGCCTGGAGTTCAGTCTCCTACGAGCAGTACTTC	CAWSSVSYEQYF
.	TRBV6-5	TRBJ1-4	.	TGTGCCAGCAGTTCCACACTCGGGGAAAAACTGTTTTTT	CASSSTLGEKLFF
.	TRBV2	TRBJ2-1	TRBD2	TGTGCCAGCAGTGAGGTACTAGCGGGAGAAAATGAGCAGTTCTTC	CASSEVLAGENEQFF
.	TRBV15	TRBJ2-3	TRBD2	TGTGCCACCAGCAGGGATGTCGGAGCGGGGTTCACAGATACGCAGTATTTT	CATSRDVGAGFTDTQYF
.	TRBV11-2	TRBJ2-7	TRBD1	TGTGCCAGCAGCAGGGACAGATACGAGCAGTACTTC	CASSRDRYEQYF
.	TRBV18	TRBJ2-3	.	TGTGCCAGCTCACCTCCCCTCACAGATACGCAGTATTTT	CASSPPLTDTQYF
.	TRBV6-1	TRBJ2-7	TRBD2	TGTGCCAGCAGTGAAGAGAGGACTAGCCACGAGCAGTACTTC	CASSEERTSHEQYF
.	TRBV4-1	TRBJ2-7	TRBD2	TGCGCCAGCAGCCGACCGGGGGGGTCCTACGAGCAGTACTTC	CASSRPGGSYEQYF
.	TRBV7-9	TRBJ1-5	.	TGTGCCAGCAGCTTGGGTCAGGAGGAGTTTCAGCCCCAGCATTTT	CASSLGQEEFQPQHF
few	TRBV28	TRBJ1-5	.	TGTGCCAGCACCCCCCTAGGGAGATACAATCAGCCCCAGCATTTT	CASTPLGRYNQPQHF
.	TRBV5-1	TRBJ2-2	TRBD2	TGCGCCAGCAGCTTTGGGACTAGCGGGCTTCACACCGGGGAGCTGTTTTTT	CASSFGTSGLHTGELFF
.	TRBV15	TRBJ2-2	.	TGTGCCACCAGCAGAGATCTTGTCCTGAGCACCGGGGAGCTGTTTTTT	CATSRDLVLSTGELFF
.	TRBV2	TRBJ2-1	TRBD2	TGTGCCAGCGAGCGGGGGATAGTCAATGAGCAGTTCTTC	CASERGIVNEQFF
.	TRBV9	TRBJ2-3	.	TGTGCCAGCAGCGTATACGGGATTCGCGATACGCAGTATTTT	CASSVYGIRDTQYF
.	TRBV27	TRBJ2-7	TRBD1	TGTGCCAGCAGTTTATCCTACACAGGGGTCCCCTCGGGCGAGCAGTACTTC	CASSLSYTGVPSGEQYF
few	TRBV6-1	TRBJ1-1	.	TGTGCCAGCAGCCGATACGAGGTCAACACTGAAGCTTTCTTT	CASSRYEVNTEAFF
.	TRBV10-1	TRBJ2-5	.	TGCGCCAGCAGTGATGGCCCCACGCCCCAGTACTTC	CASSDGPTPQYF
.	TRBV11-2	TRBJ2-1	TRBD2	TGTGCCAGCAGCTTATCGCGGACTAGCGGTTACAATGAGCAGTTCTTC	CASSLSRTSGYNEQFF
once	TRBV23-1	TRBJ1-5	.	TGCGCCAGCAGTCCCCAATGGCAGGGTGCGAAGCCCCAGCATTTT	CASSPQWQGAKPQHF
medium-sized	TRBV5-5	TRBJ2-7	.	TGTGCCAGCAGCCTCACCGCGGGAACAACCTACGAGCAGTACTTC	CASSLTAGTTYEQYF
.	TRBV5-1	TRBJ2-1	.	TGCGCCAGCAGTTATCCCCTACCGACCAGCAGGAGGGAGCAGTTCTTC	CASSYPLPTSRREQFF
.	TRBV11-1	TRBJ2-1	TRBD2	TGTGCCAGCCAAGGGGGGACTAGCGGTCGGAATGAGCAGTTCTTC	CASQGGTSGRNEQFF
.	TRBV27	TRBJ2-5	TRBD1	TGTGCCAGCAGTCCACAGGGGTGGGAGACCCAGTACTTC	CASSPQGWETQYF
.	TRBV13	TRBJ2-1	TRBD2	TGTGCCAGCAGACCGAGCGGGAGTGGGCACAATGAGCAGTTCTTC	CASRPSGSGHNEQFF
medium-sized	TRBV25-1	TRBJ2-1	TRBD2	TGTGCCAGCAGTCCGAGGGAAGCTAGCGGCCTTGTTGATGAGCAGTTCTTC	CASSPREASGLVDEQFF
.	TRBV7-2	TRBJ2-7	TRBD1	TGTGCCAGCAGCTTAACCTCGACAGGGCCCGTCTCCTACGAGCAGTACTTC	CASSLTSTGPVSYEQYF
.	TRBV19	TRBJ2-7	TRBD2	TGTGCCAGTAGTGGGGACTATCTGACCAAGTACTTC	CASSGDYLTKYF
.	TRBV21-1	TRBJ2-1	.	TGTGCCAGCAGCAAATTTAGCGGGAGGTGTCATGAGCAGTTCTTC	CASSKFSGRCHEQFF
.	TRBV28	TRBJ2-7	.	TGTGCCAGCAGCCTCAGGGGATATGAGCAGTACTTC	CASSLRGYEQYF
.	TRBV30	TRBJ2-1	TRBD2	TGTGCCTGGAGTGTGACTAGCGGGAGGCCGTTCTTC	CAWSVTSGRPFF
.	TRBV10-3	TRBJ2-7	.	TGTGCCATCAGTGAGGAACGGGATGGTTACGAGCAGTACTTC	CAISEERDGYEQYF
.	TRBV29-1	TRBJ2-5	.	TGCAGCGCATCCCCCTCACCAGGGGAAGAGACCCAGTACTTC	CSASPSPGEETQYF
.	TRBV11-3	TRBJ2-1	TRBD2	TGTGCCAGCAGCTTAGGGGCGGGAGGGCCAGATGAGCAGTTCTTC	CASSLGAGGPDEQFF
.	TRBV6-1	TRBJ2-2	TRBD2	TGTGCCAGCAAGGGACTAGCGGGAGGGTTGGAGCTGTTTTTT	CASKGLAGGLELFF
.	TRBV6-5	TRBJ1-2	.	TGTGCCAGCAGTTCCCCGACAGGATCCTATGGCTACACCTTC	CASSSPTGSYGYTF